The TCR beta chain described here comes from a study of control samples from healthy donors and cancer patients. Produced via immunoSEQ multiplex PCR; TCRdb's table is partial and in-frame only. This sample has some 66,000 clones, with 70% to 90% found just once. Deletions cut 5 bases from V and 8 bases from J, with 16 bases between. The CDR3 loop spans 14 amino acids. Germline V lookup: CDR1 MNHEY, CDR2 SVGAGI. The specimen sequenced was blood. This TCR was recovered from a man between 35 and 55 years old in good health. The chain has TRBV6-5 and TRBJ2-1, with D uncertain. Here the CDR3 DNA reads TGTGCCAGCAGTCCCATCTTGGACGTCGATGAGCAGTTCTTC. This gives the protein CASSPILDVDEQFF.